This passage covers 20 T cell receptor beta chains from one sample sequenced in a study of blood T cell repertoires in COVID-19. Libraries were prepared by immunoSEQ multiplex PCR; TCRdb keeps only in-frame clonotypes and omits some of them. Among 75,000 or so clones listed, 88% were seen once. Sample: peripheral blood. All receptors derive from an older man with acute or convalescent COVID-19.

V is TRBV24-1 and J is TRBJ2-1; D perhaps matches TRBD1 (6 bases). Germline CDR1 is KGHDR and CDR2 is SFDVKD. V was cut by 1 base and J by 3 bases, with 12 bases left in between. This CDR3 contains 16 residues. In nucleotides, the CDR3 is TGTGCCACCAGTGATTTCTCAGGGGAAGGCTACAATGAGCAGTTCTTC. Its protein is CATSDFSGEGYNEQFF.

The CDR3 protein is CASRLRERSYNEQFF. CDR3 in DNA: TGTGCAAGTCGCTTGAGGGAGAGATCCTACAATGAGCAGTTCTTC. The rearrangement joins TRBV12-2 to TRBJ2-1; TRBD2, as called in the table, went unchecked against the DNA. TRBV12-2 is a recognized pseudogene. The CDR3 extends over 15 amino acids.

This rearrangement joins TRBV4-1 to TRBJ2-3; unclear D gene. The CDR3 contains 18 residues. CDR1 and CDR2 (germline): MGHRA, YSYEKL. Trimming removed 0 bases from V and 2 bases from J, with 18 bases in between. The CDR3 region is CASSQEEWAEIHTDTQYF. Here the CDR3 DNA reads TGCGCCAGCAGCCAAGAAGAATGGGCAGAAATACACACAGATACGCAGTATTTT.

Here the CDR3 reads CASSPRQRGNGNTIYF. DNA for the CDR3: TGTGCCAGCTCACCTAGACAGCGCGGGAACGGAAACACCATATATTTT. This rearrangement joins TRBV18 to TRBJ1-3; D might be TRBD1 (5 bases). Germline V gene data show CDR1 as KGHSH and CDR2 as LQKENI. The germline V and J ends were trimmed by 3 bases and 4 bases, with 16 bases remaining between them. This CDR3 spans 16 amino acids.

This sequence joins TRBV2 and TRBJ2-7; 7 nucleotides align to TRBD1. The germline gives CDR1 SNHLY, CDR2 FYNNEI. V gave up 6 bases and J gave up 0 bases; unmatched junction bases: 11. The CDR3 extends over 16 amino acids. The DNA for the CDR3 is TGTGCCAGCAGCGGGACAGCTAACGTGAGCTCCTACGAGCAGTACTTC. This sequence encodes CASSGTANVSSYEQYF.

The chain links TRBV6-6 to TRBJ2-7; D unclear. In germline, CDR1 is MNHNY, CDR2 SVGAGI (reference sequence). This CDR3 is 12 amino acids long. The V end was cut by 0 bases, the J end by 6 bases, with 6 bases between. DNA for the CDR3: TGTGCCAGCAGTTACTCATTCCTCGAGCAGTACTTC. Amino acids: CASSYSFLEQYF.

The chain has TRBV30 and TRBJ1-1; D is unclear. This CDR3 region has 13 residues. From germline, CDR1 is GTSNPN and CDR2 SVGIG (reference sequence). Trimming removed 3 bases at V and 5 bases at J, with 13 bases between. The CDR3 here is CAWRPSRWTEAFF. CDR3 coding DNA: TGTGCCTGGAGACCCAGCAGGTGGACTGAAGCTTTCTTT.

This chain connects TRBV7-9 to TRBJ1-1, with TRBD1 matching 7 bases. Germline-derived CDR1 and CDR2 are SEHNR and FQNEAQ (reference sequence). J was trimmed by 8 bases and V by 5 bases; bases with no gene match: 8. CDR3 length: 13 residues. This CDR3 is CASSPQGPAEAFF. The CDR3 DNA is TGTGCCAGCAGCCCACAGGGGCCCGCAGAAGCTTTCTTT.

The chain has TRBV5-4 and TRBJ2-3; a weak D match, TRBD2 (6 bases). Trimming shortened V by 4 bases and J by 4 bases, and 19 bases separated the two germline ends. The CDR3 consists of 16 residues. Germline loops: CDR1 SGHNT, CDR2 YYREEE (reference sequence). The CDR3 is CASSRVGGAGADTQYF. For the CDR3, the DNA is TGTGCCAGCAGCCGGGTCGGGGGAGCAGGCGCAGATACGCAGTATTTT.

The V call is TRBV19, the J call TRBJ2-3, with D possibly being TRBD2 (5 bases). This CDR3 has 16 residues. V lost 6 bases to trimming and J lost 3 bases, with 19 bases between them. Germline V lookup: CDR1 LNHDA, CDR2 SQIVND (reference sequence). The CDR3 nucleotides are TGTGCCAGTAGCACGATTGGGCTAGCATCGACAGATACGCAGTATTTT. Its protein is CASSTIGLASTDTQYF. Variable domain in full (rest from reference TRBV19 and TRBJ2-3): DGGITQSPKYLFRKEGQNVTLSCEQNLNHDAMYWYRQDPGQGLRLIYYSQIVNDFQKGDIAEGYSVSREKKESFPLTVTSAQKNPTAFYLCASSTIGLASTDTQYFGPGTRLTVL.

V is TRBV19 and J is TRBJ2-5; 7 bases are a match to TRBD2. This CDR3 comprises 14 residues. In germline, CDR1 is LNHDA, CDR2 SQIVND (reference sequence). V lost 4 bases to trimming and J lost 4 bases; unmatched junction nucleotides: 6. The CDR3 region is CASSRLAVGETQYF. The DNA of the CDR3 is TGTGCCAGTAGTAGACTAGCCGTTGGAGAGACCCAGTACTTC. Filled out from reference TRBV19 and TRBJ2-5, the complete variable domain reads DGGITQSPKYLFRKEGQNVTLSCEQNLNHDAMYWYRQDPGQGLRLIYYSQIVNDFQKGDIAEGYSVSREKKESFPLTVTSAQKNPTAFYLCASSRLAVGETQYFGPGTRLLVL.

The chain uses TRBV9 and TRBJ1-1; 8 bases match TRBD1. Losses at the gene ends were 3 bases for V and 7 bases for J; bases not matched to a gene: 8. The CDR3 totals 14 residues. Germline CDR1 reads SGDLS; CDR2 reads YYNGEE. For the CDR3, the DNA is TGTGCCAGCAGCGCTCAGGGGGCCTCCCTTGAAGCTTTCTTT. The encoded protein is CASSAQGASLEAFF. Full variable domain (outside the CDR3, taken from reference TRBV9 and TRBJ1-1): DSGVTQTPKHLITATGQRVTLRCSPRSGDLSVYWYQQSLDQGLQFLIQYYNGEERAKGNILERFSAQQFPDLHSELNLSSLELGDSALYFCASSAQGASLEAFFGQGTRLTVV.

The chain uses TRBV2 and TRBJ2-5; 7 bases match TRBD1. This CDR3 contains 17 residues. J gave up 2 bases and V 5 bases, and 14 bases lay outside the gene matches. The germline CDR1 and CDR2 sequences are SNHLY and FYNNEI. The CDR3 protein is CASSKGTGTEIQETQYF. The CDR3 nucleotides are TGTGCCAGCAGTAAAGGTACCGGGACAGAGATTCAAGAGACCCAGTACTTC.

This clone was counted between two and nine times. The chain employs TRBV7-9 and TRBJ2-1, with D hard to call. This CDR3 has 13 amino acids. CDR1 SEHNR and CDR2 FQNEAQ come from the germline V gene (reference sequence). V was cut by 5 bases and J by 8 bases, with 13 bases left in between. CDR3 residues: CASSLGFMDEQFF. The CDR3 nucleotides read TGTGCCAGCAGCCTCGGGTTTATGGATGAGCAGTTCTTC.

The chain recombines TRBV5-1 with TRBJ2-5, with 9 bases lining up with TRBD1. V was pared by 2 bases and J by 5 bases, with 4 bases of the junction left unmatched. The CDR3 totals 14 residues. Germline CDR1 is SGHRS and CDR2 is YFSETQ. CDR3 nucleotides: TGCGCCAGCAGCTTTACAGGGGGCGAGGAGACCCAGTACTTC. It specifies CASSFTGGEETQYF.

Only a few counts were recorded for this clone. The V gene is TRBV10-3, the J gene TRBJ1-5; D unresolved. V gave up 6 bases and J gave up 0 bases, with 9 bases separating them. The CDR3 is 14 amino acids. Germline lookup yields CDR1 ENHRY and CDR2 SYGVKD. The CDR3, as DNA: TGTGCCATCAGGAACGGGAATAGCAATCAGCCCCAGCATTTT. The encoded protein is CAIRNGNSNQPQHF.

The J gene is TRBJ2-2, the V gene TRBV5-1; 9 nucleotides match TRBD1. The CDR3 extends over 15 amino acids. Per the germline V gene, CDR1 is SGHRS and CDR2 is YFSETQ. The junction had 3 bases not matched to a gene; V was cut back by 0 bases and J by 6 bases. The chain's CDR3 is CASSLAGTGPGELFF. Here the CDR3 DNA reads TGCGCCAGCAGCTTGGCCGGGACAGGGCCCGGGGAGCTGTTTTTT.

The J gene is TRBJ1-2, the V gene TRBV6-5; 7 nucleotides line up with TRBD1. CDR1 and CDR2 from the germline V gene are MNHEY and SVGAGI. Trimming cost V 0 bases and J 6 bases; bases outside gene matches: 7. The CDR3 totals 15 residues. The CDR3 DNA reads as TGTGCCAGCAGTTACTCAGGGGGCGTCGGGGATGGCTACACCTTC. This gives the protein CASSYSGGVGDGYTF.

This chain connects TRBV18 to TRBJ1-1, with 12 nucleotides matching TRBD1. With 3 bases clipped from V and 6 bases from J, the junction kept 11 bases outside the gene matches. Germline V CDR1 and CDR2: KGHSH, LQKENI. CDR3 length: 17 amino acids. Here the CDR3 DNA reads TGTGCCAGCTCACCCATTCGATCCGGGACAGGGGGCTCTGAAGCTTTCTTT. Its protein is CASSPIRSGTGGSEAFF.

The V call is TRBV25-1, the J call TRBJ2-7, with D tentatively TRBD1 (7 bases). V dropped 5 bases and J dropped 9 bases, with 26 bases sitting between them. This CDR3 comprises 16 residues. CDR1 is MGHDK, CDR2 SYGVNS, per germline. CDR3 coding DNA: TGTGCCAGCAGTCAGACAGGGATCATTTACGGGGGTATGCAGTACTTC. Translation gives CASSQTGIIYGGMQYF.